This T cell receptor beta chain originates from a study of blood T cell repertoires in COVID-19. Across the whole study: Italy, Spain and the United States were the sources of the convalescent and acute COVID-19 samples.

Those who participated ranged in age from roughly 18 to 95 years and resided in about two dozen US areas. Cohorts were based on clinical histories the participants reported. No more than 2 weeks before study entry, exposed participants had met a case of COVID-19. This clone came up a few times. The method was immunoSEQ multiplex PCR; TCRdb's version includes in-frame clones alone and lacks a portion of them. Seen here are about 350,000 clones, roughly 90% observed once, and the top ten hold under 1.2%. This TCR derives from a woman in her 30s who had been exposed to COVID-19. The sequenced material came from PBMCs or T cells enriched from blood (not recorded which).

The CDR3 spells CASSPSGSPPKETQYF. CDR3 sequence (DNA): TGCGCCAGCAGCCCTAGCGGGAGTCCCCCTAAAGAGACCCAGTACTTC. The chain carries TRBV5-1 and TRBJ2-5; TRBD2 matches 10 bases. This CDR3 is 16 amino acids long. V was clipped by 4 bases and J by 3 bases; unmatched bases: 9. The germline V gene has CDR1 SGHRS and CDR2 YFSETQ.